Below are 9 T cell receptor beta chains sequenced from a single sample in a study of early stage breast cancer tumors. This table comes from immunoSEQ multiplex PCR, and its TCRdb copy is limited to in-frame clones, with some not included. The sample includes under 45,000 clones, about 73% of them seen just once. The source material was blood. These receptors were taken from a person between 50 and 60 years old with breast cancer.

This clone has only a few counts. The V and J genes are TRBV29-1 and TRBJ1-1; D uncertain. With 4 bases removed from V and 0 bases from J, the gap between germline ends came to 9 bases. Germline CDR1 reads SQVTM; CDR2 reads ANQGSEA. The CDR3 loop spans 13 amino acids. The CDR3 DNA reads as TGCAGCGTTGCTAGGCGAATGAACACTGAAGCTTTCTTT. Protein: CSVARRMNTEAFF.

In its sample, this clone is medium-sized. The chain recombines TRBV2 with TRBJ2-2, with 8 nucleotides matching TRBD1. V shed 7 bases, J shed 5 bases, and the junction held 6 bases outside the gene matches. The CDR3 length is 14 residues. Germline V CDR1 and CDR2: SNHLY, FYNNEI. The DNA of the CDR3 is TGTGCCAGCACGGACAGGGTTAAAACCGGGGAGCTGTTTTTT. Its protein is CASTDRVKTGELFF. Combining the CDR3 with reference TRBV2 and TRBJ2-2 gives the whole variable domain EPEVTQTPSHQVTQMGQEVILRCVPISNHLYFYWYRQILGQKVEFLVSFYNNEISEKSEIFDDQFSVERPDGSNFTLKIRSTKLEDSAMYFCASTDRVKTGELFFGEGSRLTVL.

CDR3 sequence reads: CASSLSTRTNEKLFF. CDR3 in DNA: TGTGCCAGCAGCTTATCCACTAGAACTAATGAAAAACTGTTTTTT. V is TRBV7-6 and J is TRBJ1-4, with D uncertain. Germline values: CDR1 SGHVS, CDR2 FNYEAQ. Trimming took off 2 bases at V and 1 base at J, with 8 bases between the two ends. The CDR3 is 15 amino acids.

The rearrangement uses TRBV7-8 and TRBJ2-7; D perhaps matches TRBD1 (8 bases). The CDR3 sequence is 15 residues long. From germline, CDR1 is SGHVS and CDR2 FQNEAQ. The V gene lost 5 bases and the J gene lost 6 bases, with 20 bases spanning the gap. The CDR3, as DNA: TGTGCCAGCAGCCCGGGCACCAACAGGGGGGGCGAGCAGTACTTC. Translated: CASSPGTNRGGEQYF.

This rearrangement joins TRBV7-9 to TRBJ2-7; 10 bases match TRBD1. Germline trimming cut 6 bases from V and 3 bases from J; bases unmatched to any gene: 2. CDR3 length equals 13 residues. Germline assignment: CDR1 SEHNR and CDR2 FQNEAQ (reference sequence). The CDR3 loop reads CASSRTGGYEQYF. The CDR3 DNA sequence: TGTGCCAGCAGTCGGACAGGGGGCTACGAGCAGTACTTC.

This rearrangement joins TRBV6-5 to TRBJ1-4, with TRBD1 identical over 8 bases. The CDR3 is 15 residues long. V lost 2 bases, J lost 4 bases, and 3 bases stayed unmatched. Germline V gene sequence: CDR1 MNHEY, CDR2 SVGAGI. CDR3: CASSYGQGINEKLFF. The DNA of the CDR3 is TGTGCCAGCAGTTACGGACAGGGCATTAATGAAAAACTGTTTTTT.

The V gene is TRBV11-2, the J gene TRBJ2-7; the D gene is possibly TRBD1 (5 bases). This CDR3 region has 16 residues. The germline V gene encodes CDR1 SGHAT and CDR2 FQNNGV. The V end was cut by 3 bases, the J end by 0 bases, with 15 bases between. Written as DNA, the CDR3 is TGTGCCAGCAGCTTCCGGACACTACCAAACTCCTACGAGCAGTACTTC. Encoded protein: CASSFRTLPNSYEQYF. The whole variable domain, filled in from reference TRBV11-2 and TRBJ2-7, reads EAGVAQSPRYKIIEKRQSVAFWCNPISGHATLYWYQQILGQGPKLLIQFQNNGVVDDSQLPKDRFSAERLKGVDSTLKIQPAKLEDSAVYLCASSFRTLPNSYEQYFGPGTRLTVT.

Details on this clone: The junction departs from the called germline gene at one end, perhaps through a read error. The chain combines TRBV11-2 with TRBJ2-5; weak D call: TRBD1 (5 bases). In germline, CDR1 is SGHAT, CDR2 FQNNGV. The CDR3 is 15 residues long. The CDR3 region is CASSQDLGQGETQYF. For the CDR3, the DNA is TGCGCCAGCAGCCAAGATCTTGGTCAGGGAGAGACCCAGTACTTC. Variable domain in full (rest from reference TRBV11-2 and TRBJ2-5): EAGVAQSPRYKIIEKRQSVAFWCNPISGHATLYWYQQILGQGPKLLIQFQNNGVVDDSQLPKDRFSAERLKGVDSTLKIQPAKLEDSAVYLCASSQDLGQGETQYFGPGTRLLVL.

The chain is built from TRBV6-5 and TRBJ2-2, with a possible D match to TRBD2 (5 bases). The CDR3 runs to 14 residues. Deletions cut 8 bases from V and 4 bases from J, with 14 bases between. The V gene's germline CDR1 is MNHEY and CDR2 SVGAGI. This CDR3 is CASVTSRGTGELFF. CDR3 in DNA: TGTGCCAGCGTGACCTCCCGGGGCACCGGGGAGCTGTTTTTT.